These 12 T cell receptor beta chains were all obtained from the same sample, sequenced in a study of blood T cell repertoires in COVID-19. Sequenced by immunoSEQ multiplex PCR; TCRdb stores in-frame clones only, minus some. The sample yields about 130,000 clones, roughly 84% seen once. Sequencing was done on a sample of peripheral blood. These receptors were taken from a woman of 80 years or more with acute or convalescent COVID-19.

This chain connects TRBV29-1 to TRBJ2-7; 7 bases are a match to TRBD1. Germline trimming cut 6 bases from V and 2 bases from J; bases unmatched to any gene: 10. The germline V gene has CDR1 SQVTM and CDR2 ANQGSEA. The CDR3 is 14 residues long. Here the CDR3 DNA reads TGCAGCGTGGCAACAGGGGTGGGGCCCTACGAGCAGTACTTC. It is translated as CSVATGVGPYEQYF.

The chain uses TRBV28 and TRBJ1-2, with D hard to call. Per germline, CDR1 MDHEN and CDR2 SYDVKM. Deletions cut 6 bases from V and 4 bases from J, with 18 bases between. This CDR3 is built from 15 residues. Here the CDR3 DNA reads TGTGCCAGCAGCCCAAGCCCTCCAAGCACCTATGGCTACACCTTC. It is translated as CASSPSPPSTYGYTF.

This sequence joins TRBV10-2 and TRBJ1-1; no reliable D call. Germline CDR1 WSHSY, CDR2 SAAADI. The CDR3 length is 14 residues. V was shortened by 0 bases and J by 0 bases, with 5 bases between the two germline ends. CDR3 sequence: CASSESFLNTEAFF. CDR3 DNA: TGCGCCAGCAGTGAGTCCTTCCTGAACACTGAAGCTTTCTTT.

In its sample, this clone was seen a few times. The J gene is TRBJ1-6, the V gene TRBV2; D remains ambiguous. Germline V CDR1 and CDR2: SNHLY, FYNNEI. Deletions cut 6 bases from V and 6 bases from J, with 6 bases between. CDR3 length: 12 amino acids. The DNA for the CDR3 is TGTGCCAGCAGCGAGGTTAATTCACCCCTCCACTTT. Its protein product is CASSEVNSPLHF.

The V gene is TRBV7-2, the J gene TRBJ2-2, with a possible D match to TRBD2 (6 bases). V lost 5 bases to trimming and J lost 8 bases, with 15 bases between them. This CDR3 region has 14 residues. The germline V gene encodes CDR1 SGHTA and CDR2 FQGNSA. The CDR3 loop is CASSADGTPGELFF. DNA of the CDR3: TGTGCCAGCAGCGCAGACGGGACTCCAGGGGAGCTGTTTTTT. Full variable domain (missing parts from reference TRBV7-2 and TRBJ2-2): GAGVSQSPSNKVTEKGKDVELRCDPISGHTALYWYRQSLGQGLEFLIYFQGNSAPDKSGLPSDRFSAERTGGSVSTLTIQRTQQEDSAVYLCASSADGTPGELFFGEGSRLTVL.

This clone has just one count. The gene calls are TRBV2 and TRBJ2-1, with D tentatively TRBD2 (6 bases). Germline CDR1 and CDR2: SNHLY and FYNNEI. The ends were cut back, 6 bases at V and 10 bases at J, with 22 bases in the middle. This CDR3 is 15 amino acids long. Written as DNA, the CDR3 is TGTGCCAGCAGGAACGGGAGATACAGCGAATCCGAGCAGTTCTTC. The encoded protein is CASRNGRYSESEQFF.

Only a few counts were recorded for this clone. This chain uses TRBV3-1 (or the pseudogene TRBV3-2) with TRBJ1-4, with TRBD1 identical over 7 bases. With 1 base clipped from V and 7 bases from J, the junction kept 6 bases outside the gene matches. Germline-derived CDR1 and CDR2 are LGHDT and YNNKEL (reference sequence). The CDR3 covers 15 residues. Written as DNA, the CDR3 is TGTGCCAGCAGCCAAGGTGACAGGGCGGGTGAAAAACTGTTTTTT. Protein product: CASSQGDRAGEKLFF.

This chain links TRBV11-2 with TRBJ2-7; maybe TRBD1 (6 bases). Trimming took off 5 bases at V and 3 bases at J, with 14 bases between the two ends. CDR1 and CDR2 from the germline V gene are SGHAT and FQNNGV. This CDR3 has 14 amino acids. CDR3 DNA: TGTGCCAGCAGCCCGGGACACACTAGCTACGAGCAGTACTTC. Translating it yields CASSPGHTSYEQYF.

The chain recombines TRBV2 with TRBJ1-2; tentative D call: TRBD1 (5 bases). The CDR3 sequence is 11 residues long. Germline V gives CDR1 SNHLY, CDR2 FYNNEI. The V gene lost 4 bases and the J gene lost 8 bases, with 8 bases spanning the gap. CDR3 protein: CASSGAGGYTF. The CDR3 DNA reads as TGTGCCAGCAGTGGCGCAGGGGGCTACACCTTC.

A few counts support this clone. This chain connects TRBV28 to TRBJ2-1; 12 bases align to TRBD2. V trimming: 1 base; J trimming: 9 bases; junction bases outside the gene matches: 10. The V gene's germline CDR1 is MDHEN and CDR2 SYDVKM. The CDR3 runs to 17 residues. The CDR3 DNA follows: TGTGCCAGCAGTTTATCGCTCCCTAGCGGGAGGGTAAGTGAGCAGTTCTTC. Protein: CASSLSLPSGRVSEQFF.

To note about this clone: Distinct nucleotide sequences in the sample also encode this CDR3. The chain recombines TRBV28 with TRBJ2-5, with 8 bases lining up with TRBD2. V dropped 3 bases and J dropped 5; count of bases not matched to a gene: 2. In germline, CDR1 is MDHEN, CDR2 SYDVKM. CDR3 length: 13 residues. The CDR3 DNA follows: TGTGCCAGCAGTTTGGGCGGGAGGGAGACCCAGTACTTC. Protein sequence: CASSLGGRETQYF. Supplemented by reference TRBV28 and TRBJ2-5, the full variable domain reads DVKVTQSSRYLVKRTGEKVFLECVQDMDHENMFWYRQDPGLGLRLIYFSYDVKMKEKGDIPEGYSVSREKKERFSLILESASTNQTSMYLCASSLGGRETQYFGPGTRLLVL.

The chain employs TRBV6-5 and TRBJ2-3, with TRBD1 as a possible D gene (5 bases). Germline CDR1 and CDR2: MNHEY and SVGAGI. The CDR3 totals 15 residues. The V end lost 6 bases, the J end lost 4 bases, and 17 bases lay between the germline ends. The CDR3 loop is CASRLSGQDSDTQYF. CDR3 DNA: TGTGCCAGCAGGCTATCAGGGCAGGATTCAGATACGCAGTATTTT.